This entry features one T cell receptor beta chain sequence. Its target antigen remains unknown. Nothing much larger sits one base from this clone, and base qualities are not available. Other DNA sequences in the sample encode the same CDR3. Inclusive of the bounding cysteine and phenylalanine, the CDR3 is 14 residues long. The CDR3 DNA has 42 bases and is translated from base 1. From V the trimming removes 3 bases and from J it removes 3 bases, while the gene matches leave 4 bases of the junction unaccounted for. The germline V gene provides CDR1 KGHSH and CDR2 LQKENI. The entry originates in a study of beta chain features in type 1 diabetes (dated by TCRdb to about 2018). Regarding the complete study: No differences in mean age, gender distribution, total cell number or subset yield were found between patients and healthy donors. Naive and central memory subsets were obtained from all 30 or so donors, but regulatory and stem cell-like memory subsets were isolated from only 8 patients and roughly 8 healthy donors. In the study, recently diagnosed type 1 diabetes patients and matched healthy donors were compared on the TCRB repertoires of their sorted circulating CD4+ T cell subsets. A total of about 110,000,000 sorted cells were examined across all samples, and a strong correlation was observed between cell number per subset and RNA yield. The full study reports these points: Type 1 diabetes patients showed a moderate but significant shortening of TCRB CDR3 length in all four CD4+ subsets. At VDJ recombination sites, patients with type 1 diabetes made fewer insertions and deleted more nucleotides, a pattern implying thymic rearrangement abnormalities. Because small numbers of individuals were included in the HLA sub-analyses, any influence of HLA type on TCRB rearrangement was left unresolved. Naive, central memory and regulatory TCRB repertoires appeared to be more similar among patients than among healthy donors. Because cDNA was sequenced instead of genomic DNA, highly expressing activated cells could be over-represented, though the groups showed no difference in activation or CD3 levels. PCR might favor shorter templates, but patient and control samples were amplified and corrected together, so any skew would affect both groups equally.

The entire amount of isolated RNA was reverse transcribed using the High Capacity cDNA Reverse Transcription Kit, so the sequenced TCRB transcripts were expressed ones. Naive, central memory and regulatory T cell samples underwent deep immunoSEQ sequencing, averaging about 3.57 million total reads per sample. After sorted cells were lysed in RLT buffer, RNA was extracted with DNase-treated RNeasy Micro or Mini kits, with the choice depending on cell number. Each cell subset was processed separately to prevent cross-contamination, with patient and healthy donor samples processed together. The immunoSEQ multiplex PCR was used to amplify TCRB sequences from cDNA, yielding 87-bp fragments that span the CDR3 region. The amplicons were sequenced using the Illumina HiSeq platform. Concerning the study's data processing: Synthetic template baselines were used to correct PCR bias computationally, reads within Hamming distance 2 were collapsed together, and singletons that could not be merged were discarded. Reads were aligned against IMGT so that V, D and J genes, CDR3 length and insertions or deletions at six rearrangement sites could be assigned. Within each subset, clonotype counts were normalized to sorted cell number, and only after that were true diversity and Gini coefficients computed with the tcR R package. The overlap coefficient, calculated on TCRB nucleotide sequences, was used to quantify repertoire sharing. Out-of-frame TCRB sequences from naive cells were analyzed to stand in for the pre-selection repertoire. TCRdb's version of the immuneACCESS table is confined to in-frame rearrangements and falls short of the full clone set. An unresolved V gene accounts for under half of the shortfall where checked; the remainder is of unknown origin. V, J and clone size are those of that table, while D and trimming were read from the DNA. This sample gives fewer than 300,000 clones in total; roughly 20% of them show up just once. Approximately 0.029% of the sample belongs to the ten largest clones.

From each donor, a single peripheral blood sample of about 100 mL on average was drawn into heparinised tubes. Using a panel that included CD45RO, CCR7, CD25, CD127, CD95 and CD27, naive, central memory, regulatory and stem cell-like memory CD4+ T cells were sorted on a BD FACSAria II. Purity was above 95% for every sorted population. PBMCs were separated immediately by Lymphoprep density gradient centrifugation and were stained directly, without being cultured. Samples were stained and sorted in pairs, with one healthy donor and one patient per experiment, so that batch effects were minimized. Input material: naive CD4+ T cells from blood. The cell subset or site label, as the study defines it: true naive CD4+ T cells. The chain couples TRBV18 to TRBJ2-5; 7 junctional bases match TRBD1. The receptor was isolated from a woman between 40 and 55 years old with type 1 diabetes. The CDR3 region reads CASSPLDREETQYF. DNA sequence: TGTGCCAGCTCACCCCTCGACAGGGAAGAGACCCAGTACTTC.